Listed here are 27 T cell receptor beta chains from one sample, sequenced in a study of blood T cells in healthy people across ages. Combining a sample-barcoded 5' primer with a J-beta primer mix, a second PCR ran for roughly 6 to 12 cycles. TCRdb used MiXCR to reprocess the 5' RACE reads, holding one entry per CDR3 protein. Of 700,000 to 800,000 distinct CDR3 sequences listed, more than 40% are singletons. Sequenced input: blood. The receptors here all came from a woman aged 55 to 70 in good health.

This clonotype was detected ten times or more. The chain is built from TRBV7-2 and TRBJ2-5, with D possibly being TRBD1 or TRBD2 (5 bases each). TRBJ2-3 matches the DNA end more closely, so the J call is doubtful. The CDR3 extends over 12 amino acids. The germline V gene encodes CDR1 SGHTA and CDR2 FQGNSA. CDR3 amino acids: CASSLMGETQYF. Written as DNA, the CDR3 is TGTGCCAGCAGCTTAATGGGGGAGACGCAGTATTTT.

The chain recombines TRBV7-2 with TRBJ2-5, with 13 bases identical to TRBD2. The CDR3 is 16 residues long. The junction had 6 bases not matched to a gene; V was cut back by 5 bases and J by 3 bases. Per the germline V gene, CDR1 is SGHTA and CDR2 is FQGNSA. Here the CDR3 DNA reads TGTGCCAGCAGCCGGACTAGCGGGAGTGACGAAGAGACCCAGTACTTC. It specifies CASSRTSGSDEETQYF.

The chain uses TRBV7-2 and TRBJ2-7; tentatively, D is TRBD1 or TRBD2 (6 bases each). CDR3 length: 15 residues. The ends were cut back, 6 bases at V and 2 bases at J, with 17 bases in the middle. Germline CDR1 reads SGHTA; CDR2 reads FQGNSA. The chain's CDR3 is CASRQGGGGAYEQYF. CDR3 coding DNA: TGTGCCAGCAGACAAGGGGGAGGTGGGGCCTACGAGCAGTACTTC.

Comments on this clonotype: Given a much more abundant clone one base away, this may be a read error. The gene calls are TRBV6-2 or TRBV6-3 and TRBJ2-5; D not resolved. The CDR3 is 18 amino acids. Germline V gene lookup returns CDR1 MNHEY and CDR2 SVGEGT. CDR3 coding DNA: TGTACCAGCAGTTATTCCGACGTGGCCGGTAACATTTTGGAGACCCAGTACTTC. It encodes CTSSYSDVAGNILETQYF.

A note on this clonotype: A much bigger clone sits one base away, suggesting this may be a read error. The genes are TRBV3-1 and TRBJ2-4; the D is unclear. The germline CDR1 and CDR2 sequences are LGHDT and YNNKEL (reference sequence). The V and J ends lost 2 bases and 13 bases respectively, with 9 bases between them. The CDR3 runs 11 residues. The CDR3 is CASSQRNEQYF. The DNA of the CDR3 is TGTGCCAGCAGCCAAAGAAATGAGCAGTACTTC. The variable domain in full, completed from reference TRBV3-1 and TRBJ2-4, reads DTAVSQTPKYLVTQMGNDKSIKCEQNLGHDTMYWYKQDSKKFLKIMFSYNNKELIINETVPNRFSPKSPDKAHLNLHINSLELGDSAVYFCASSQRNEQYFGAGTRLSVL.

J is TRBJ2-7 and V is TRBV6-1; D might be TRBD1 (6 bases). The germline CDR1 and CDR2 sequences are MNHNS and SASEGT. CDR3 size: 15 residues. Trimming removed 1 base at V and 3 bases at J, with 13 bases between. The CDR3 loop is CASSEGPGALYEQYF. CDR3 nucleotide sequence: TGTGCCAGCAGTGAAGGGCCAGGGGCTCTCTACGAGCAGTACTTC.

In its sample, this clonotype was seen many times. The chain has TRBV7-9 and TRBJ2-7, with TRBD1 as a possible D gene (5 bases). The CDR3 runs 15 residues. V dropped 3 bases and J dropped 3 bases, with 15 bases sitting between them. Germline lookup yields CDR1 SEHNR and CDR2 FQNEAQ (reference sequence). Written as DNA, the CDR3 is TGTGCCAGCAGCTTGGGCAGGGCCCTCAACTACGAGCAGTACTTC. Translated, it gives CASSLGRALNYEQYF.

The V call is TRBV29-1, the J call TRBJ2-1, with unresolved D. This CDR3 contains 11 residues. The germline V gene encodes CDR1 SQVTM and CDR2 ANQGSEA. Trimming left V 6 bases short and J 4 bases short, with 7 bases between. This chain's CDR3 is CSVAPYNEQFF. In DNA form, the CDR3 reads TGCAGCGTCGCCCCTTACAATGAGCAGTTCTTC.

The chain joins TRBV5-4 to TRBJ2-1; 10 positions agree with TRBD2. Germline assignment: CDR1 SGHNT and CDR2 YYREEE (reference sequence). This CDR3 region has 14 residues. After removal of 6 bases from V and 9 bases from J, the junction contained 9 bases not matched to a gene. CDR3 in DNA: TGTGCCAGCATGCTAGCGGGGGAAGTAGGTGAGCAGTTCTTC. This encodes CASMLAGEVGEQFF.

The V gene is TRBV27, the J gene TRBJ2-3; the match to TRBD1 covers 10 bases. Germline values: CDR1 MNHEY, CDR2 SMNVEV (reference sequence). This CDR3 comprises 14 residues. The V gene end was trimmed by 6 bases and the J gene end by 10 bases; junction bases not matched to a gene: 10. CDR3 nucleotides: TGTGCCAGCAGCCGAGACAGGGGGCCGGATGCGCAGTATTTT. The encoded protein is CASSRDRGPDAQYF.

This chain joins TRBV2 and TRBJ2-3; D is possibly TRBD1 or TRBD2 (5 bases each). CDR1 is SNHLY, CDR2 FYNNEI, per germline. V was clipped by 8 bases and J by 10 bases, with 16 bases between them. There are 12 residues in the CDR3. The chain's CDR3 is CASHYGVGAQYF. CDR3 nucleotides: TGTGCCAGCCATTACGGGGTGGGGGCGCAGTATTTT.

This clonotype has more than one count but fewer than ten. The V and J genes are TRBV6-5 and TRBJ2-5; TRBD2 aligns across 11 bases. Per the germline V gene, CDR1 is MNHEY and CDR2 is SVGAGI. Trimming removed 6 bases from V and 4 bases from J; junction bases left unmatched: 1. This CDR3 spans 13 amino acids. The CDR3 DNA reads as TGTGCCAGCAGAACTAGCGGGGGAGAGACCCAGTACTTC. Its protein product is CASRTSGGETQYF.

V is TRBV9 and J is TRBJ1-1; D remains unclear. The CDR3 consists of 13 residues. The V gene lost 0 bases and the J gene lost 3 bases, with 6 bases spanning the gap. Germline CDR1 reads SGDLS; CDR2 reads YYNGEE. CDR3 loop: CASSVGSDTEAFF. The CDR3, as DNA: TGTGCCAGCAGCGTAGGGAGCGACACTGAAGCTTTCTTT. The entire variable domain, with the rest obtained from reference TRBV9 and TRBJ1-1, is as follows: DSGVTQTPKHLITATGQRVTLRCSPRSGDLSVYWYQQSLDQGLQFLIQYYNGEERAKGNILERFSAQQFPDLHSELNLSSLELGDSALYFCASSVGSDTEAFFGQGTRLTVV.

This clonotype was counted a few times. The chain uses TRBV20-1 and TRBJ2-7, with 7 bases aligning to TRBD1. Germline CDR1 and CDR2: DFQATT and SNEGSKA (reference sequence). The ends lost 6 bases at V and 0 bases at J; junction bases unmatched: 8. CDR3 size: 14 residues. CDR3 protein: CSAITGVGSYEQYF. The CDR3 coding sequence is TGCAGTGCCATAACAGGGGTGGGCTCCTACGAGCAGTACTTC.

The rearrangement joins TRBV14 to TRBJ2-1, with D possibly TRBD2 on 6 matching bases. The J call may be mistaken, given a closer DNA end match to TRBJ2-7. Germline lookup yields CDR1 SGHDN and CDR2 FVKESK. CDR3 size: 19 residues. CDR3 residues: CASSQDSRDSHRSYNEQYF. The CDR3, as DNA: TGTGCCAGCAGCCAGGACTCCCGGGACTCCCATCGCTCCTACAATGAGCAGTACTTC.

The chain uses TRBV18 and TRBJ1-2; TRBD1 matches 9 bases. This CDR3 spans 14 amino acids. V shed 2 bases and J 6 bases; nucleotides not matched to a gene: 4. CDR1 and CDR2 (germline): KGHSH, LQKENI. The CDR3 is CASSPGTGNNGYTF. CDR3 DNA sequence: TGTGCCAGCTCACCAGGGACAGGGAACAATGGCTACACCTTC. Combining the CDR3 with reference TRBV18 and TRBJ1-2 gives the whole variable domain NAGVMQNPRHLVRRRGQEARLRCSPMKGHSHVYWYRQLPEEGLKFMVYLQKENIIDESGMPKERFSAEFPKEGPSILRIQQVVRGDSAAYFCASSPGTGNNGYTFGSGTRLTVV.

This sequence joins TRBV6-4 and TRBJ2-3; TRBD1 agrees at 8 bases. The germline gives CDR1 MRHNA, CDR2 SNTAGT. With V trimmed by 3 bases and J by 2 bases, 7 bases remained unmatched. This CDR3 spans 16 amino acids. The CDR3 sequence is CASSEMQGALTDTQYF. In DNA form, the CDR3 reads TGTGCCAGCAGTGAGATGCAGGGGGCTCTCACAGATACGCAGTATTTT.

This sequence joins TRBV9 and TRBJ1-2; the D is unclear. This CDR3 contains 12 residues. The ends were cut back, 3 bases at V and 4 bases at J, with 7 bases in the middle. Germline V gives CDR1 SGDLS, CDR2 YYNGEE. This CDR3 is CASSDVGYGYTF. The CDR3 DNA reads TGTGCCAGCAGCGACGTCGGCTATGGCTACACCTTC. The variable domain in full, completed from reference TRBV9 and TRBJ1-2, reads DSGVTQTPKHLITATGQRVTLRCSPRSGDLSVYWYQQSLDQGLQFLIQYYNGEERAKGNILERFSAQQFPDLHSELNLSSLELGDSALYFCASSDVGYGYTFGSGTRLTVV.

The rearrangement uses TRBV6-2 or TRBV6-3 and TRBJ2-1; TRBD2 might be the D (6 bases). The CDR3 length is 17 residues. Deletions cut 6 bases from V and 3 bases from J, with 21 bases between. The germline V gene encodes CDR1 MNHEY and CDR2 SVGEGT. CDR3 sequence: CASRGGTSIKNYNEQFF. The CDR3 DNA is TGTGCCAGCAGGGGAGGAACCAGCATAAAAAACTACAATGAGCAGTTCTTC.

The sample holds one count of this clonotype. The chain couples TRBV20-1 to TRBJ2-5, with unresolved D. The J call may be wrong; the DNA end is better matched by TRBJ2-7. CDR3 length equals 12 residues. CDR1 and CDR2 from the germline V gene are DFQATT and SNEGSKA (reference sequence). CDR3 region: CSARPLTDEQYF. The CDR3 DNA is TGCAGTGCTAGGCCCCTCACAGACGAGCAGTACTTC.

This clonotype was seen a handful of times. This chain joins TRBV12-3 or TRBV12-4 and TRBJ1-6, with TRBD1 matching 10 bases. The ends lost 6 bases at V and 6 bases at J; junction bases unmatched: 8. The CDR3 is 16 residues long. The CDR3 DNA is TGTGCCAGCAGGGCCGGGACAGGGGCCAGTAATTCACCCCTCCACTTT. This encodes CASRAGTGASNSPLHF.

The chain is built from TRBV29-1 and TRBJ1-2; D possibly corresponds to TRBD1 (5 bases). Trimming cost V 7 bases and J 7 bases, with 19 bases left between them. The germline gives CDR1 SQVTM, CDR2 ANQGSEA. This CDR3 spans 13 amino acids. CDR3 in DNA: TGCAGCGGGGGAACGACAGTAGGCTGTGGCTACACCTTC. It is translated as CSGGTTVGCGYTF.

This clonotype was counted ten times or more. The CDR3 loop is CASSQPTGTEARGYTF. The CDR3 DNA reads as TGTGCCAGCAGCCAACCGACAGGGACGGAGGCTAGGGGCTACACCTTC. The rearrangement uses TRBV4-2 and TRBJ1-2; TRBD1 matches at 7 bases. This CDR3 is 16 amino acids long. Germline CDR1 LGHNA, CDR2 YNFKEQ. Unmatched junction bases numbered 14, after V lost 2 bases and J lost 8 bases.

This clonotype was detected only a few times. This chain joins TRBV7-2 and TRBJ2-3; TRBD2 aligns across 9 bases. The trim removed 0 bases at V and 6 bases at J, leaving 7 bases unmatched. The CDR3 covers 16 residues. Looked up from germline, CDR1 is SGHTA and CDR2 is FQGNSA. The CDR3 DNA reads TGTGCCAGCAGCTTAGCGCTAAGCGGGGGGTTGGATACGCAGTATTTT. It encodes CASSLALSGGLDTQYF.

The table lists this clonotype with a few counts. The V call is TRBV20-1, the J call TRBJ2-4, with 7 bases identical to TRBD1. The trim removed 5 bases at V and 5 bases at J, leaving 9 bases unmatched. Germline assignment: CDR1 DFQATT and CDR2 SNEGSKA (reference sequence). The CDR3 is 14 amino acids. This chain's CDR3 is CSAPPGQAENIQYF. The CDR3 DNA sequence: TGCAGTGCTCCCCCCGGACAGGCCGAAAACATTCAGTACTTC.

The chain links TRBV7-3 to TRBJ2-5, with 9 bases fitting TRBD2. The CDR3 is made up of 17 amino acids. The germline CDR1 and CDR2 sequences are SGHTA and FQGTGA. The V and J ends lost 1 base and 5 bases, in that order; junction bases with no gene match: 11. CDR3 residues: CASSLKGAGGPSETQYF. CDR3 sequence (DNA): TGTGCCAGCAGCTTAAAGGGTGCGGGAGGGCCATCTGAGACCCAGTACTTC.

The J gene is TRBJ1-1, the V gene TRBV10-2; no clear D. Trimming cost V 2 bases and J 5 bases, with 15 bases left between them. This CDR3 region has 15 residues. Germline CDR1 WSHSY, CDR2 SAAADI. CDR3 sequence reads: CASSEASRIGTEAFF. Here the CDR3 DNA reads TGCGCCAGCAGTGAGGCCTCTCGAATAGGAACTGAAGCTTTCTTT.